This T cell receptor beta chain was identified during a study of T cell responses to AZD1222 COVID-19 vaccine. The wider study: Timing groups of about 4 and about 12 weeks for second doses were pooled.

CDR3 length: 17 amino acids. Germline trimming cut 5 bases from V and 4 bases from J; bases unmatched to any gene: 13. Germline assignment: CDR1 SGHTA and CDR2 FQGTGA. Study-wide results and caveats: The donor cohort was predominantly white British with a female majority, and clonal diversity may have been underestimated. Elevations in Spike-specific TCR breadth and depth followed administration of two AZD1222 doses. Repertoire sampling occurred only after the peak T cell response.

Concerning this clone: Its antigen is currently unknown.

Data came from immunoSEQ multiplex PCR; TCRdb stores just in-frame clones and leaves some out. This table holds some 150,000 clones, over 90% found once. Sequenced material: peripheral blood, taken on day 0 of AZD1222 vaccination. This chain uses TRBV7-3 with TRBJ2-1; TRBD2 aligns across 8 bases. This TCR derives from an adult in good health. CDR3: CASSPTGGAGGYNEQFF. In DNA, the CDR3 is TGTGCCAGCAGCCCCACCGGGGGTGCGGGGGGTTACAATGAGCAGTTCTTC.